The clone carrying this T cell receptor beta chain was counted once. Its antigen remains unknown. Sequenced by immunoSEQ multiplex PCR; TCRdb stores in-frame clones only, minus some. The table has a few million clones, more than 90% seen once. CDR1 and CDR2 (germline): SGHAT, FQNNGV. CDR3 length: 15 residues. V was pared by 5 bases and J by 1 base, with 14 bases between. The data belong to a study of shared clonotypes between healthy human individuals. General study points: Generally, estimated richness proved larger in naive subsets than it did in memory subsets. In having few donors, the study represented limited genetic and exposure-history diversity.

Memory CD4+ cells were the fraction left after CD45RA+ naive selection. The receptor was derived from a young man in good health. The sample consisted of naive CD4+ T cells sorted from blood. The sample's subset: CD45RA+ positively selected. This chain uses TRBV11-2 with TRBJ2-5, with D unclear. CDR3 coding DNA: TGTGCCAGCAGCATGCCCGGACCGCGCCAAGAGACCCAGTACTTC. It is translated as CASSMPGPRQETQYF.